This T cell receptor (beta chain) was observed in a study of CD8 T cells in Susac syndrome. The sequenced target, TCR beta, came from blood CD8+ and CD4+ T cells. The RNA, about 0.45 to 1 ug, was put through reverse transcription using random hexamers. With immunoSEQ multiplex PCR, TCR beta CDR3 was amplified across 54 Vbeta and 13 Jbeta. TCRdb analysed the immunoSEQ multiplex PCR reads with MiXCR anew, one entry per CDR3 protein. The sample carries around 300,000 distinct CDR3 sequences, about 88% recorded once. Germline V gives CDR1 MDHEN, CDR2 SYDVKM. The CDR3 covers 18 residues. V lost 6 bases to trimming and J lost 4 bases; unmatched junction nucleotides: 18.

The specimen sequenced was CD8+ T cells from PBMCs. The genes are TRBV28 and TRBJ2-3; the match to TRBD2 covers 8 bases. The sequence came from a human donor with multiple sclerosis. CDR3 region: CASRSFDWLSGSSDTQYF. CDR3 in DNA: TGTGCCAGCAGAAGTTTTGATTGGTTAAGCGGGAGTTCAGATACGCAGTATTTT.